What follows are 27 T cell receptor beta chains derived from one specimen sequenced in a study of post-analysis software for immune sequencing data (dated by TCRdb to about 2015). The study at large found these results: Patients showed significantly higher frequencies than controls for about 5 TRBV segments, among them TRBV5-6, TRBV5-1 and TRBV20-1.

These receptors have no identified antigens. Library preparation was by PCR. The instrument given in TCRdb is Illumina HiSeq 2500. To reduce PCR and sequencing biases, unique molecular identifiers were built into the TCR beta cDNA libraries. The public reads were run again by TCRdb, first through fastp at Q25 and then through MiXCR, and only productive beta chains were kept. All rows with the same CDR3 protein become a single entry with the most common DNA and genes. The sample table shows 740,000 or so distinct CDR3 sequences, and under 70% are seen once. The ten largest clones represent 4.6% of the sample. Sequencing input: blood. These receptors all stem from a girl between 5 and 17 years old with multiple sclerosis.

This clonotype was picked up a small number of times. The CDR3 DNA sequence: TGCGCCAGCAGCCAAGATCCCACCCAAGAGACCCAGTACTTC. This codes for CASSQDPTQETQYF. This sequence joins TRBV4-1 and TRBJ2-5; D gene unclear. V was cut by 0 bases and J by 1 base, with 6 bases left in between. This CDR3 is built from 14 residues. Germline values: CDR1 MGHRA, CDR2 YSYEKL.

In this sample, this clonotype turned up a few times. The chain is built from TRBV20-1 and TRBJ2-7, with a possible D match to TRBD2 (5 bases). V shed 3 bases and J shed 3 bases, with 12 bases lying between them. Germline CDR1 and CDR2: DFQATT and SNEGSKA (reference sequence). The CDR3 is made up of 13 amino acids. CDR3 nucleotide sequence: TGCAGTGCTAGGGCAGTCGGGGACTACGAGCAGTACTTC. As protein: CSARAVGDYEQYF.

The chain joins TRBV5-1 to TRBJ2-3, with TRBD2 identical over 14 bases. This CDR3 contains 20 residues. The junction had 12 bases not matched to a gene; V was cut back by 2 bases and J by 1 base. Germline V gene lookup returns CDR1 SGHRS and CDR2 YFSETQ. CDR3 amino acids: CASSFGAGTSGSFRTDTQYF. CDR3 bases: TGCGCCAGCAGCTTTGGGGCCGGGACTAGCGGGAGTTTTCGCACAGATACGCAGTATTTT.

The CDR3 bases are TGTGCCAGCAGTTACTCGAGGGGGAACACCGGGGAGCTGTTTTTT. Translated, it gives CASSYSRGNTGELFF. The rearrangement uses TRBV6-5 and TRBJ2-2; either TRBD1 or TRBD2 may fit D (5 bases each). V shed 0 bases and J shed 1 base, with 6 bases lying between them. The CDR3 has 15 residues. Germline V gives CDR1 MNHEY, CDR2 SVGAGI.

This clonotype showed up just a few times. The V and J genes are TRBV14 and TRBJ2-3; 10 positions match TRBD2. V dropped 1 base and J dropped 6; count of bases not matched to a gene: 7. The CDR3 consists of 16 residues. Germline V gene lookup returns CDR1 SGHDN and CDR2 FVKESK. The CDR3 DNA follows: TGTGCCAGCAGCCAAGGCCGGACTAGCGGTAAGGATACGCAGTATTTT. Its translation is CASSQGRTSGKDTQYF.

This clonotype was seen only a few times. V gene TRBV29-1 combines with J gene TRBJ2-1; 10 nucleotides agree with TRBD2. The CDR3 sequence is 14 residues long. Germline CDR1 is SQVTM and CDR2 is ANQGSEA. Trimming cost V 2 bases and J 8 bases; bases outside gene matches: 6. CDR3 bases: TGCAGCGTTGAAACTAGCGGGGATGTGTATGAGCAGTTCTTC. Its translation: CSVETSGDVYEQFF.

For the CDR3, the DNA is TGTGCCAGCAGCCAAAAGACAGGACATAACGAGCAGTACTTC. Protein product: CASSQKTGHNEQYF. J is TRBJ2-5 and V is TRBV3-1; possible D gene TRBD1, 6 bases. The DNA matches TRBJ2-7 better at its end, which makes the J call doubtful. The CDR3 sequence is 14 residues long. Per the germline V gene, CDR1 is LGHDT and CDR2 is YNNKEL (reference sequence).

V usage is TRBV6-5 and J usage is TRBJ2-4; maybe TRBD1 (5 bases). Germline V lookup: CDR1 MNHEY, CDR2 SVGAGI. CDR3 size: 12 residues. Trimming stripped 5 bases from V and 13 bases from J, with 15 bases between. The CDR3 reads CASSRQSGEQYF. The CDR3, as DNA: TGTGCCAGCAGTAGACAGTCCGGAGAGCAGTACTTC.

The chain's CDR3 is CASRARVKAGGYEQYF. CDR3 coding DNA: TGTGCCAGCCGCGCCAGGGTGAAAGCGGGAGGTTACGAGCAGTACTTC. The genes are TRBV7-6 and TRBJ2-7, with 9 bases that match TRBD2. CDR3 length equals 16 residues. Per germline, CDR1 SGHVS and CDR2 FNYEAQ. V trimming: 8 bases; J trimming: 4 bases; junction bases outside the gene matches: 15.

V usage is TRBV29-1 and J usage is TRBJ2-4; possibly TRBD2 for D (6 bases). The DNA end lines up better with TRBJ2-7; the J call may be wrong. This CDR3 has 12 residues. Germline CDR1 SQVTM, CDR2 ANQGSEA. The CDR3 loop reads CSVVPHGSEQYF. The CDR3 bases are TGCAGCGTTGTTCCCCACGGGAGCGAGCAGTACTTC.

The rearrangement joins TRBV10-3 to TRBJ2-5; the D gene could be TRBD1 or TRBD2 (5 bases each). CDR1 ENHRY and CDR2 SYGVKD come from the germline V gene. The CDR3 has 14 residues. Trimming pared 5 bases from V and 2 bases from J, leaving 12 bases between. Here the CDR3 DNA reads TGTGCCATCAGTACGGGACGGTCACAAGAGACCCAGTACTTC. As protein: CAISTGRSQETQYF.

This chain joins TRBV9 and TRBJ2-5; 16 nucleotides align to TRBD2. CDR1 is SGDLS, CDR2 YYNGEE, per germline. The CDR3 extends over 19 amino acids. J gave up 4 bases and V 2 bases, and 11 bases lay outside the gene matches. CDR3 in amino acids: CASSVGTSGRVRPGETQYF. The CDR3 nucleotides read TGTGCCAGCAGCGTTGGGACTAGCGGGAGGGTGAGGCCTGGAGAGACCCAGTACTTC. The variable domain in full, completed from reference TRBV9 and TRBJ2-5, reads DSGVTQTPKHLITATGQRVTLRCSPRSGDLSVYWYQQSLDQGLQFLIQYYNGEERAKGNILERFSAQQFPDLHSELNLSSLELGDSALYFCASSVGTSGRVRPGETQYFGPGTRLLVL.

The V and J genes are TRBV10-2 and TRBJ2-3; D may be TRBD2 (6 bases). The V end lost 6 bases, the J end lost 4 bases, and 17 bases lay between the germline ends. The CDR3 is 15 amino acids. CDR1 is WSHSY, CDR2 SAAADI, per germline. Here the CDR3 DNA reads TGCGCCAGCAGGTGGTCGGGAGCCTTCGCAGATACGCAGTATTTT. This encodes CASRWSGAFADTQYF.

The rearrangement uses TRBV12-3 or TRBV12-4 and TRBJ1-1, with D hard to call. The CDR3 totals 14 residues. Deletions cut 6 bases from V and 3 bases from J, with 14 bases between. In DNA form, the CDR3 reads TGTGCCAGCAGACCGCCAAACGGTGACACTGAAGCTTTCTTT. It specifies CASRPPNGDTEAFF.

This clonotype was detected a few times. This rearrangement joins TRBV10-3 to TRBJ2-7; D is ambiguous. V lost 4 bases and J 3 bases, leaving 7 bases between the germline ends. This CDR3 contains 12 residues. Looked up from germline, CDR1 is ENHRY and CDR2 is SYGVKD. The CDR3 DNA follows: TGTGCCATCAGTGGACCTAACTACGAGCAGTACTTC. Encoded protein: CAISGPNYEQYF.

The chain combines TRBV18 with TRBJ1-2; TRBD1 matches at 7 bases. The V and J ends lost 6 bases and 8 bases, in that order; junction bases with no gene match: 9. The germline V gene has CDR1 KGHSH and CDR2 LQKENI. This CDR3 comprises 13 residues. CDR3 in DNA: TGTGCCAGCTCTAGACAGGGAGGGCACGGCTACACCTTC. This gives the protein CASSRQGGHGYTF.

This clonotype turned up a few times. V usage is TRBV29-1 and J usage is TRBJ2-7, with D perhaps assigned TRBD1 or TRBD2 (5 bases each). V shed 3 bases and J shed 1 base, with 13 bases lying between them. The CDR3 spans 14 residues. Germline V lookup: CDR1 SQVTM, CDR2 ANQGSEA. The CDR3 nucleotides are TGCAGCGTTGAGGGGGACGGTCGGTCCTACGAGCAGTACTTC. Translated: CSVEGDGRSYEQYF.

V usage is TRBV6-2 or TRBV6-3 and J usage is TRBJ2-7; 8 bases are a match to TRBD1. CDR1 and CDR2 from the germline V gene are MNHEY and SVGEGT. The CDR3 length is 14 residues. The V and J ends lost 5 bases and 6 bases, in that order; junction bases with no gene match: 9. For the CDR3, the DNA is TGTGCCAGCAGTCAGACCGGGACAGGAGGCGAGCAGTACTTC. Translating it yields CASSQTGTGGEQYF.

The CDR3 here is CATSSNIGWEDYQETQYF. The CDR3 nucleotides are TGTGCCACCAGCAGCAACATTGGGTGGGAGGACTACCAAGAGACCCAGTACTTC. The V and J genes are TRBV15 and TRBJ2-5, with TRBD2 as a possible D gene (6 bases). The V end was cut by 3 bases, the J end by 0 bases, with 20 bases between. CDR3 length equals 18 residues. Germline V gives CDR1 LNHNV, CDR2 YYDKDF (reference sequence).

The genes are TRBV10-3 and TRBJ1-4; 10 nucleotides align to TRBD1. V gave up 10 bases and J gave up 5 bases; unmatched junction bases: 7. CDR1 is ENHRY and CDR2 is SYGVKD in the germline V gene. The CDR3 totals 14 residues. The CDR3 DNA is TGTGCCACAAGGGACAGGGGTGGGAATGAAAAACTGTTTTTT. Encoded protein: CATRDRGGNEKLFF.

The gene calls are TRBV7-8 and TRBJ2-5; TRBD1 matches 7 bases. The better agreement between TRBJ2-7 and the DNA end casts doubt on the J call. The V gene's germline CDR1 is SGHVS and CDR2 FQNEAQ. There are 14 residues in the CDR3. CDR3 residues: CASSNRDRAYEQYF. CDR3 nucleotides: TGTGCCAGCAGCAACCGGGACAGAGCCTACGAGCAGTACTTC.

This chain joins TRBV7-2 and TRBJ2-5; D is possibly TRBD1 or TRBD2 (5 bases each). The J call may be wrong; the DNA end is better matched by TRBJ2-7. CDR1 and CDR2 from the germline V gene are SGHTA and FQGNSA. The CDR3 covers 17 residues. The CDR3 reads CASSLGIAGTSSYEQYF. The CDR3 bases are TGTGCCAGCAGCTTAGGAATAGCCGGGACGAGCTCCTACGAGCAGTACTTC.

The chain links TRBV25-1 to TRBJ2-3; 13 positions agree with TRBD2. CDR1 MGHDK and CDR2 SYGVNS come from the germline V gene. The CDR3 spans 16 residues. J was trimmed by 4 bases and V by 6 bases; bases with no gene match: 7. The CDR3 sequence: CASSSGLAGNADTQYF. The DNA for the CDR3 is TGTGCCAGCAGCTCGGGACTAGCGGGAAACGCAGATACGCAGTATTTT.

For this clonotype: This may come from a read error, since a much larger clone is one base off. The genes are TRBV12-5 and TRBJ2-1, with D possibly being TRBD2 (5 bases). Germline values: CDR1 LGHNT, CDR2 FRNRAP. The CDR3 covers 12 residues. CDR3 residues: CARGLVEGEQFF. The CDR3 nucleotides read TGTGCTAGGGGTTTGGTAGAGGGTGAGCAGTTCTTC.

The chain combines TRBV29-1 with TRBJ2-7; 7 bases match TRBD1. Germline CDR1 and CDR2: SQVTM and ANQGSEA. Trimming removed 7 bases from V and 5 bases from J; junction bases left unmatched: 8. This CDR3 is built from 12 residues. CDR3 region: CSAGRQGDEQYF. The CDR3 region has the DNA TGCAGCGCAGGCCGACAGGGCGACGAGCAGTACTTC.

The sample holds a few counts of this clonotype. The chain uses TRBV15 and TRBJ2-4; TRBD1 aligns across 12 bases. The J call could be wrong; TRBJ2-7 is a better fit for the DNA end. The CDR3 is 17 amino acids. Germline-derived CDR1 and CDR2 are LNHNV and YYDKDF (reference sequence). The CDR3 coding sequence is TGTGCCACCAGCAGGGAGACCGGGACAGGGGGCCAGTACGAGCAGTACTTC. Protein sequence: CATSRETGTGGQYEQYF.

V usage is TRBV20-1 and J usage is TRBJ2-7; D might be TRBD1 (6 bases). The length of the CDR3 is 10 residues. CDR1 and CDR2 from the germline V gene are DFQATT and SNEGSKA (reference sequence). Written as DNA, the CDR3 is TGCTCCGGGACAACCTACGAGCAGTACTTC. Its protein product is CSGTTYEQYF.